Listed below are T cell receptor beta chains from one sample, sequenced in a study of T cell responses to AZD1222 COVID-19 vaccine. Produced via immunoSEQ multiplex PCR; TCRdb's table is partial and in-frame only. The top ten hold less than 8% of the sample, which has some 92,000 clones, about 89% seen once. The sequencing here drew on peripheral blood, taken on day 0 of AZD1222 vaccination. The source is an adult in good health. Both conserved end residues are part of each CDR3. A D gene is named only where the DNA matches it firmly. Only some rows state a clone size, as once, few, many or a class for expanded clones.

cdr3_nt: TGTGCCAGCAGCTTAAACGGAGCCTACGAGCAGTACTTC
cdr3_aa: CASSLNGAYEQYF
d_call: -
v_call: TRBV7-3
j_call: TRBJ2-7
clone_size: -

cdr3_nt: TGTGCCTGGAGCCGATACTCGGGCCAGCCCCAGCATTTT
cdr3_aa: CAWSRYSGQPQHF
d_call: -
v_call: TRBV30
j_call: TRBJ1-5
clone_size: -

cdr3_nt: TGCGCCAGCAGCTTGGACGGGACAGTCCTCATGAACACTGAAGCTTTCTTT
cdr3_aa: CASSLDGTVLMNTEAFF
d_call: TRBD1
v_call: TRBV5-1
j_call: TRBJ1-1
clone_size: -

cdr3_nt: TGTGCCCAGAGTTCGGGGGTCGGAAACACCATATATTTT
cdr3_aa: CAQSSGVGNTIYF
d_call: -
v_call: TRBV30
j_call: TRBJ1-3
clone_size: -

cdr3_nt: TGTGCCAGCAGCTTGGAGCAGGGGGTGGACACTGAAGCTTTCTTT
cdr3_aa: CASSLEQGVDTEAFF
d_call: TRBD1
v_call: TRBV5-4
j_call: TRBJ1-1
clone_size: -

cdr3_nt: TGTGCCAGCAGTGTGGGGGACAATGAGCAGTTCTTC
cdr3_aa: CASSVGDNEQFF
d_call: -
v_call: TRBV2
j_call: TRBJ2-1
clone_size: few

cdr3_nt: TGTGCCAGCAGCTTAGCGGGGACAGGGTGGGTTCGGGCCAAAAACATTCAGTACTTC
cdr3_aa: CASSLAGTGWVRAKNIQYF
d_call: TRBD1
v_call: TRBV7-2
j_call: TRBJ2-4
clone_size: once

cdr3_nt: TGCGCCAGCAGCTTAGCAGGGAGGGGCACTGAAGCTTTCTTT
cdr3_aa: CASSLAGRGTEAFF
d_call: -
v_call: TRBV5-1
j_call: TRBJ1-1
clone_size: -

cdr3_nt: TGTGCCAGCACCAAAGGGGAGACCCAGTACTTC
cdr3_aa: CASTKGETQYF
d_call: -
v_call: TRBV12-3/TRBV12-4
j_call: TRBJ2-5
clone_size: -

cdr3_nt: TGTGCCAGCAGCTTCCCACCCAACTTCTATGGCTACACCTTC
cdr3_aa: CASSFPPNFYGYTF
d_call: -
v_call: TRBV7-2
j_call: TRBJ1-2
clone_size: -

cdr3_nt: TGTGCCAGCAGCCAGGGTCCTATGTCCTACGAGCAGTACTTC
cdr3_aa: CASSQGPMSYEQYF
d_call: -
v_call: TRBV16
j_call: TRBJ2-7
clone_size: -

cdr3_nt: TGTGCCAGCAGCGGCAGACTAGCGGGGGGTAACACAGATACGCAGTATTTT
cdr3_aa: CASSGRLAGGNTDTQYF
d_call: TRBD2
v_call: TRBV7-8
j_call: TRBJ2-3
clone_size: -

cdr3_nt: TGTGCCAGCAGTCCGACAGGGGAAGGCTACACCTTC
cdr3_aa: CASSPTGEGYTF
d_call: TRBD1
v_call: TRBV2
j_call: TRBJ1-2
clone_size: -

cdr3_nt: TGTGCCAGCAGTTTCCGGGACAGGGGGGGCTACACCTTC
cdr3_aa: CASSFRDRGGYTF
d_call: TRBD1
v_call: TRBV12-3/TRBV12-4
j_call: TRBJ1-2
clone_size: -

cdr3_nt: TGTGCCAGCAGTTCCGGGCAGGACGGGCCGACCTACGAGCAGTACTTC
cdr3_aa: CASSSGQDGPTYEQYF
d_call: -
v_call: TRBV7-2
j_call: TRBJ2-7
clone_size: -

cdr3_nt: TGTGCCAGCAGTACCTTAAGGGGCGCGAGGGGAAAACTGTTTTTT
cdr3_aa: CASSTLRGARGKLFF
d_call: -
v_call: TRBV5-6
j_call: TRBJ1-4
clone_size: -

cdr3_nt: TGTGCCAGTTTTAGGGGGGATACGCAGTATTTT
cdr3_aa: CASFRGDTQYF
d_call: -
v_call: TRBV27
j_call: TRBJ2-3
clone_size: -

cdr3_nt: TGTGCCAGCAGTCCCGCCCTTTGGGGAAACTCCTACAATGAGCAGTTCTTC
cdr3_aa: CASSPALWGNSYNEQFF
d_call: -
v_call: TRBV27
j_call: TRBJ2-1
clone_size: -

cdr3_nt: TGTGCCAGCAGTTACGTGAGTACCACCTACAATGAGCAGTTCTTC
cdr3_aa: CASSYVSTTYNEQFF
d_call: -
v_call: TRBV6-5
j_call: TRBJ2-1
clone_size: -

cdr3_nt: TGTGCCAGCAGTTTTAGAGGCCCTGGGACAGCAGAAGCTTTCTTT
cdr3_aa: CASSFRGPGTAEAFF
d_call: TRBD1
v_call: TRBV27
j_call: TRBJ1-1
clone_size: once

cdr3_nt: TGTGCCAGCGGTCAGGGAACCACCATATATTTT
cdr3_aa: CASGQGTTIYF
d_call: -
v_call: TRBV2
j_call: TRBJ1-3
clone_size: -

cdr3_nt: TGTGCCAGCAGGAGGACAGGGGCCCCCCTAGCCCAGTACTTC
cdr3_aa: CASRRTGAPLAQYF
d_call: TRBD1
v_call: TRBV27
j_call: TRBJ2-5
clone_size: -